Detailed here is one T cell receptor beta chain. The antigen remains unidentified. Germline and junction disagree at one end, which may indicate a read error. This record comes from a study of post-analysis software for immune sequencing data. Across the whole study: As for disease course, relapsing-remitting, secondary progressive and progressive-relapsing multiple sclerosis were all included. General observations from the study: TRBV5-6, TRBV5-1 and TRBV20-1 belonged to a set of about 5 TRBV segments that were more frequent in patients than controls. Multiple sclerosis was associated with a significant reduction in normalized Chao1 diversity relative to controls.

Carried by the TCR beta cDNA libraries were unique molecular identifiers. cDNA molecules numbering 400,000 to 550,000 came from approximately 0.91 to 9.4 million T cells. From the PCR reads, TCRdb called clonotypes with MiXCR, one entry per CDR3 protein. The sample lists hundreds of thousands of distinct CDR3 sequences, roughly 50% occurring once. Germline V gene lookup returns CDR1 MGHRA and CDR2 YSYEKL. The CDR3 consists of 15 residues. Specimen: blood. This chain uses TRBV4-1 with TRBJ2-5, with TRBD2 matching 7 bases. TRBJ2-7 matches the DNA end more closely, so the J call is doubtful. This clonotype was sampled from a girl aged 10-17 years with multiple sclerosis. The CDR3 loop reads CASSQELARSHEQYF. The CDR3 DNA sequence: TGCGCCAGCAGCCAAGAACTAGCGCGCTCCCACGAGCAGTACTTC.